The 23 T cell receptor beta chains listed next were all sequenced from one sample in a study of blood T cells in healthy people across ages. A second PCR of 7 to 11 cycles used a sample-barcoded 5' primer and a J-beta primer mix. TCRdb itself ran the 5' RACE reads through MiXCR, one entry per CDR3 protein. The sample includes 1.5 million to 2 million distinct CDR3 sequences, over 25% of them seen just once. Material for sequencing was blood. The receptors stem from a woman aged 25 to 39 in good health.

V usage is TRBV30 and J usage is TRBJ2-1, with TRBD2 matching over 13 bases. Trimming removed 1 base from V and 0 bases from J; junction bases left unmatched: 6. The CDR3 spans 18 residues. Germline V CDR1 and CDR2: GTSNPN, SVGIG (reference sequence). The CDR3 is CAWSDRGLAGTSYNEQFF. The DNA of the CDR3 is TGTGCCTGGAGTGACAGGGGACTAGCGGGGACCTCCTACAATGAGCAGTTCTTC.

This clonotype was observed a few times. The CDR3 coding sequence is TGTGCCAGCAGCAGGGAGGAAGAGCAGTTCTTC. Protein sequence: CASSREEEQFF. This sequence joins TRBV6-6 and TRBJ2-1; D is perhaps TRBD2 (6 bases). Trimming left V 6 bases short and J 10 bases short, with 10 bases between. CDR3 length: 11 amino acids. Germline CDR1 is MNHNY and CDR2 is SVGAGI (reference sequence).

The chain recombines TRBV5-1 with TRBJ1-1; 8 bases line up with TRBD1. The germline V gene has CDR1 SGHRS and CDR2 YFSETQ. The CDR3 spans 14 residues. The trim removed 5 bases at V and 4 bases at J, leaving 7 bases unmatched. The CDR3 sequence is CASRGTGSGTEAFF. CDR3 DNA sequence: TGCGCCAGCAGGGGGACAGGATCCGGCACTGAAGCTTTCTTT.

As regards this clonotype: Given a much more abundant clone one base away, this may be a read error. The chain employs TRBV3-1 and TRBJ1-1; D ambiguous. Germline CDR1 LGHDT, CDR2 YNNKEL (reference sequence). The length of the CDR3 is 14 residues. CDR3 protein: CASSPPISRTEALF. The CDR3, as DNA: TGTGCCAGCAGCCCTCCTATCTCGAGGACTGAAGCTTTGTTT.

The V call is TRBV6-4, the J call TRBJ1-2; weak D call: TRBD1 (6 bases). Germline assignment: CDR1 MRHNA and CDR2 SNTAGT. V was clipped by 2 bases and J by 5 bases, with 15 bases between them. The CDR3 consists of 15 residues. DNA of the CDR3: TGTGCCAGCAGTGACCCCACTGACAGGCAGTATGGCTACACCTTC. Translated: CASSDPTDRQYGYTF.

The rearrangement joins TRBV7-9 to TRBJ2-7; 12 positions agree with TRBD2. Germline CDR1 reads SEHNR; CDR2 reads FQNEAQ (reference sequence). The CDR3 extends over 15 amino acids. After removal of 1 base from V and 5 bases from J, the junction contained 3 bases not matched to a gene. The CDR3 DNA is TGTGCCAGCAGCTTAGGTTCTAGCGGGGGGGACGAGCAGTACTTC. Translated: CASSLGSSGGDEQYF.

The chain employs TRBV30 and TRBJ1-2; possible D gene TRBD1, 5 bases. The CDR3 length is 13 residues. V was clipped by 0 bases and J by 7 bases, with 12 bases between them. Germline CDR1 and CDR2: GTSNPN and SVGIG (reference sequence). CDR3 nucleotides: TGTGCCTGGAGTGTAGCCAGGGATGCTGGCTACACCTTC. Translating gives CAWSVARDAGYTF.

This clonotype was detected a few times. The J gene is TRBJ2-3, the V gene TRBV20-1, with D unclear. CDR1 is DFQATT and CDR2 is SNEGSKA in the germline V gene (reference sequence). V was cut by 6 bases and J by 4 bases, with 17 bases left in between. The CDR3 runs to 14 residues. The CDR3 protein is CSADRPLFADTQYF. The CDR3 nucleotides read TGCAGTGCCGACCGTCCCCTTTTCGCAGATACGCAGTATTTT.

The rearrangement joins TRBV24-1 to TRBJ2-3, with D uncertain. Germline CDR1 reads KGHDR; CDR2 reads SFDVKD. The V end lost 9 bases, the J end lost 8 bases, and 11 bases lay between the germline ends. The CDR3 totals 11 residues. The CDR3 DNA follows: TGTGCCACCGCTTCCGCAGGTACGCAGTATTTT. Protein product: CATASAGTQYF.

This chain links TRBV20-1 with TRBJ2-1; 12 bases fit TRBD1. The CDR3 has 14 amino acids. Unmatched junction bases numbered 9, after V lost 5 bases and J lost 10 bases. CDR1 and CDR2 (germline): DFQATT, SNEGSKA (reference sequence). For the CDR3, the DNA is TGCAGTGCTCAACCGGGACAGGGGGCTAGAGAGCAGTTCTTC. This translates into CSAQPGQGAREQFF.

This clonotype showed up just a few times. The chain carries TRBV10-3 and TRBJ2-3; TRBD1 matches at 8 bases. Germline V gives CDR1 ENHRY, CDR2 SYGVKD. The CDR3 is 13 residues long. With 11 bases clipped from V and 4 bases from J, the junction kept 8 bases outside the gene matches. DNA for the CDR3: TGTGCCGCAGGGGGCGGTAGTGCAGATACGCAGTATTTT. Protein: CAAGGGSADTQYF.

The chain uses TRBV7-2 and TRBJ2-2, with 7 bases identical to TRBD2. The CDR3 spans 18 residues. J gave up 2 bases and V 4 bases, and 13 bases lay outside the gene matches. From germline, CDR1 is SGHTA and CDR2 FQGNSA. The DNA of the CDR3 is TGTGCCAGCAGCTCCCCCACTTTTGGCGGGAGAAACACCGGGGAGCTGTTTTTT. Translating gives CASSSPTFGGRNTGELFF.

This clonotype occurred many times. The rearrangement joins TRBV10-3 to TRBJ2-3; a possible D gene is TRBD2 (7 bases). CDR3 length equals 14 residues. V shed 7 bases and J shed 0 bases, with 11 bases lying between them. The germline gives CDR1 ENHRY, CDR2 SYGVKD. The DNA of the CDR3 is TGTGCCATCAACGCGGGGGCCAGCACAGATACGCAGTATTTT. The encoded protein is CAINAGASTDTQYF.

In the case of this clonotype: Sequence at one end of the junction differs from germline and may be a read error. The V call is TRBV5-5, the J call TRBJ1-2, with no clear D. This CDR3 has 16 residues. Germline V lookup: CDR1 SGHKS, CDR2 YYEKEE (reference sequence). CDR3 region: CASSLVSGPPQYGYTF. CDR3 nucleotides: TGTGCCAGTAGCTTGGTATCTGGGCCCCCCCAGTATGGCTACACCTTC.

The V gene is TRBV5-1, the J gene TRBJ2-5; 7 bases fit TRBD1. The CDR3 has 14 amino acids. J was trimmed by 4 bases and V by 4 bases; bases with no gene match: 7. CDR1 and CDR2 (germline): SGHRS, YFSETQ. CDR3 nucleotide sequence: TGCGCCAGCAGCCAGGACAGGAATTTAGAGACCCAGTACTTC. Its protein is CASSQDRNLETQYF.

The DNA of the CDR3 is TGTGCCAGCAGTTTATCGGGACCAGAAGAGACCCAGTACTTC. Amino acid sequence: CASSLSGPEETQYF. This chain uses TRBV6-2 or TRBV6-3 with TRBJ2-5; D is tentatively TRBD1 or TRBD2 (5 bases each). Germline values: CDR1 MNHEY, CDR2 SVGEGT. Trimming shortened V by 4 bases and J by 3 bases, and 12 bases separated the two germline ends. The length of the CDR3 is 14 residues.

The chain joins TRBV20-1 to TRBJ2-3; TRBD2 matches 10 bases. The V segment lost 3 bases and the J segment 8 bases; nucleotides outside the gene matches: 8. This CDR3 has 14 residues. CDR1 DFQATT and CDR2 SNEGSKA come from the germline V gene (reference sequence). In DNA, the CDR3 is TGCAGTGCTAGTCAGTCTAGCGGGGGCGGTACGCAGTATTTT. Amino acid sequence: CSASQSSGGGTQYF.

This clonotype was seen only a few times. CDR3 loop: CASSVGGGAGAYEQYF. The CDR3 nucleotides read TGTGCCAGCAGCGTAGGCGGAGGAGCGGGTGCCTACGAGCAGTACTTC. The chain is built from TRBV9 and TRBJ2-7, with a possible D match to TRBD2 (6 bases). The germline V and J ends were trimmed by 0 bases and 2 bases, with 15 bases remaining between them. In germline, CDR1 is SGDLS, CDR2 YYNGEE. The CDR3 contains 16 residues.

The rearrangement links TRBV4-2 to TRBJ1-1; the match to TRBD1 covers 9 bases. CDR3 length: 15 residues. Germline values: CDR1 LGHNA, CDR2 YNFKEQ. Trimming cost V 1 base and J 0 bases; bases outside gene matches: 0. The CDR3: CASSQGDRVNTEAFF. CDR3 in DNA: TGTGCCAGCAGCCAAGGGGACAGGGTGAACACTGAAGCTTTCTTT.

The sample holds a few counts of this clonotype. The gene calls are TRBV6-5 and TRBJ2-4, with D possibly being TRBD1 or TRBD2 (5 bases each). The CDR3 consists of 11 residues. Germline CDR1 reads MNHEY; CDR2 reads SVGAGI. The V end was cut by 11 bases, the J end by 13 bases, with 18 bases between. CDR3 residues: CAGGRGLEQYF. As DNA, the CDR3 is TGTGCCGGCGGCCGGGGCTTGGAGCAGTACTTC.

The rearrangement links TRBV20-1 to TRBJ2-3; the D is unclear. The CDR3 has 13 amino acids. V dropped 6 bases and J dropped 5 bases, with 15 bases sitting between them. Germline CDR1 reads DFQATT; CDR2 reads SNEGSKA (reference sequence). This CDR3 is CSAMPQILDTQYF. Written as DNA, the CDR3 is TGCAGTGCCATGCCCCAGATCCTAGATACGCAGTATTTT.

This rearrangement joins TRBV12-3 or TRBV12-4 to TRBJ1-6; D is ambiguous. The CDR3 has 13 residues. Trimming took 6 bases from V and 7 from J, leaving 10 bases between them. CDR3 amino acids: CASSAEANSPLHF. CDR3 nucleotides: TGTGCCAGCAGCGCAGAAGCGAATTCACCCCTCCACTTT.

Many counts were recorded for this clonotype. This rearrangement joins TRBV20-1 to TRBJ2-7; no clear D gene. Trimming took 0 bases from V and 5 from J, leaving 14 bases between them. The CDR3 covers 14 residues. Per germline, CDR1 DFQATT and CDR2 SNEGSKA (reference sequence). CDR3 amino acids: CSARDGLPPDEQYF. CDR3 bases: TGCAGTGCTAGAGATGGTCTCCCGCCAGACGAGCAGTACTTC.